Listed below are T cell receptor beta chains from one sample, sequenced in a study of technical replicates of blood from four donors. Profiling relied on immunoSEQ multiplex PCR, and the TCRdb table lists in-frame clones only, not all of them. Seen here are some 13,000 clones, 85% to 95% observed once, and the top ten hold 7% to 9%. Sequenced: PBMCs. Source of these receptors: a human donor in good health. The conserved cysteine and the conserved F or W are not part of the CDR3 here. The D gene is left open where the match is weak. Part of the rows lack a size; the others show once, few, many or a class for expanded clones.

v_call: TRBV19
d_call: NA
clone_size: NA
cdr3_aa: ASSDYGTSNYGYT

v_call: TRBV5-1
d_call: TRBD1
clone_size: large
cdr3_aa: ASSLEPTGQGIYGQY

v_call: TRBV7-7
d_call: NA
clone_size: NA
cdr3_aa: ASSPIGGSNTEAF

v_call: TRBV4-1
d_call: TRBD2
clone_size: NA
cdr3_aa: ASSQVLLAGSKPSYEQY

v_call: TRBV4-1
d_call: TRBD2
clone_size: few
cdr3_aa: ASSTQLAGEGNEQF

v_call: TRBV19
d_call: TRBD2
clone_size: NA
cdr3_aa: ASSLRTSVTGELF

v_call: TRBV6-1
d_call: TRBD1
clone_size: NA
cdr3_aa: ASSWDSSEQPQH

v_call: TRBV2
d_call: TRBD1
clone_size: once
cdr3_aa: ASSEWTGGNQPQH

v_call: TRBV15
d_call: NA
clone_size: NA
cdr3_aa: ATSREGGDKNIQY

v_call: TRBV7-7
d_call: TRBD2
clone_size: NA
cdr3_aa: ASSPLAGTSIDEQF

v_call: TRBV7-6
d_call: TRBD2
clone_size: NA
cdr3_aa: ASRGGSGTGELF

v_call: TRBV9
d_call: TRBD2
clone_size: NA
cdr3_aa: ASSVSLGLADLYNEQF

v_call: TRBV27
d_call: NA
clone_size: NA
cdr3_aa: ASSRGQIYEQY

v_call: TRBV7-9
d_call: TRBD2
clone_size: NA
cdr3_aa: ASNAKTLAGGPGETQY

v_call: TRBV27
d_call: NA
clone_size: NA
cdr3_aa: ASSSRTLLPDTQY

v_call: TRBV6-1
d_call: TRBD1
clone_size: NA
cdr3_aa: ASSPRGRKDYGYT

v_call: TRBV19
d_call: TRBD1
clone_size: NA
cdr3_aa: ASSGGQLFYNEQF

v_call: TRBV7-2
d_call: NA
clone_size: NA
cdr3_aa: ASSLGEGDVGYT

v_call: TRBV30
d_call: TRBD1
clone_size: NA
cdr3_aa: AWSRQGVHGYT

v_call: TRBV10-2
d_call: TRBD2
clone_size: NA
cdr3_aa: ASRNSGSQETQY

v_call: TRBV23-1
d_call: TRBD1
clone_size: once
cdr3_aa: ASSLRDRELYEQF

v_call: TRBV7-9
d_call: NA
clone_size: NA
cdr3_aa: ASSLGQEVHTGELF

v_call: TRBV7-3
d_call: NA
clone_size: NA
cdr3_aa: ASSLMGSTYNEQF

v_call: TRBV5-1
d_call: TRBD1
clone_size: NA
cdr3_aa: ASSTGQGLGTQY

v_call: TRBV5-1
d_call: NA
clone_size: NA
cdr3_aa: ASSLAGASYEQY

v_call: TRBV19
d_call: TRBD2
clone_size: once
cdr3_aa: ASSLSGRAQEQF

v_call: TRBV5-1
d_call: TRBD1
clone_size: NA
cdr3_aa: ASSITGQLALGEQF

v_call: TRBV21-1
d_call: NA
clone_size: NA
cdr3_aa: ASSPTKSQGQGDNEKLF

v_call: TRBV11-2
d_call: TRBD2
clone_size: NA
cdr3_aa: ASSPIAGAGSYEQY

v_call: TRBV19
d_call: NA
clone_size: NA
cdr3_aa: ASSVHYDSGELF

v_call: TRBV5-1
d_call: NA
clone_size: NA
cdr3_aa: ASRDSNEKLF

v_call: TRBV5-1
d_call: NA
clone_size: NA
cdr3_aa: ASSLAGSQETQY

v_call: TRBV5-1
d_call: NA
clone_size: NA
cdr3_aa: ASSLTADGYT

v_call: TRBV7-9
d_call: TRBD1
clone_size: NA
cdr3_aa: ASSWGGQGNQPQH

v_call: TRBV6-1
d_call: NA
clone_size: NA
cdr3_aa: ASSGLSNTGELF

v_call: TRBV27
d_call: NA
clone_size: NA
cdr3_aa: ASNGDTGELF

v_call: TRBV6-5
d_call: NA
clone_size: NA
cdr3_aa: ASSGTRQGYEQF

v_call: TRBV5-1
d_call: TRBD1
clone_size: NA
cdr3_aa: ASSGQDASTDTQY

v_call: TRBV7-3
d_call: TRBD2
clone_size: NA
cdr3_aa: ASSFSGRASTGELF

v_call: TRBV6-1
d_call: TRBD1
clone_size: NA
cdr3_aa: ASSESSSGTDLLLAKNIQY

v_call: TRBV6-1
d_call: TRBD1
clone_size: NA
cdr3_aa: ATLPGQGYEQY

v_call: TRBV7-3
d_call: TRBD2
clone_size: NA
cdr3_aa: ASAGGGFDEQF

v_call: TRBV6-4
d_call: TRBD2
clone_size: NA
cdr3_aa: ASKLSGTSGHEQF

v_call: TRBV12-5
d_call: TRBD2
clone_size: once
cdr3_aa: ASGLVRGLALGWRLNNEQF

v_call: TRBV30
d_call: NA
clone_size: NA
cdr3_aa: AWSKAGGNIQY

v_call: TRBV7-8
d_call: NA
clone_size: once
cdr3_aa: ASSLVSGDGYT

v_call: TRBV7-2
d_call: NA
clone_size: NA
cdr3_aa: ASSLQGISTDTQY

v_call: TRBV5-6
d_call: TRBD2
clone_size: NA
cdr3_aa: ASSLAGGLAGGTQY

v_call: TRBV5-1
d_call: NA
clone_size: NA
cdr3_aa: ASSSGSYNEQF

v_call: TRBV7-5
d_call: NA
clone_size: NA
cdr3_aa: VRSLRGVLGQGNIYGYT

v_call: TRBV10-3
d_call: TRBD2
clone_size: NA
cdr3_aa: AIRWTSGSDEQF

v_call: TRBV10-3
d_call: NA
clone_size: NA
cdr3_aa: AISSGISNEQF

v_call: TRBV2
d_call: NA
clone_size: NA
cdr3_aa: ASTGTVNTGELF

v_call: TRBV29-1
d_call: TRBD2
clone_size: NA
cdr3_aa: SVERTSGGNEQF

v_call: TRBV7-9
d_call: NA
clone_size: NA
cdr3_aa: ASSFETGNTGELF

v_call: TRBV10-3
d_call: NA
clone_size: NA
cdr3_aa: AIKTGTFSYEQY

v_call: TRBV7-9
d_call: NA
clone_size: NA
cdr3_aa: ASSFNPGTGELF

v_call: TRBV6-5
d_call: TRBD1
clone_size: NA
cdr3_aa: ASSARTGSTEAF

v_call: TRBV4-1
d_call: TRBD1
clone_size: NA
cdr3_aa: ASSPGTGITYEQY